This T cell receptor beta chain was sequenced in a study of blood T cell repertoires in COVID-19. Germline-derived CDR1 and CDR2 are MDHEN and SYDVKM. The germline V and J ends were trimmed by 6 bases and 0 bases, with 9 bases remaining between them. This CDR3 is 14 amino acids long. One Seattle source followed patients from active infection through their disease course. This table comes from immunoSEQ multiplex PCR, and its TCRdb copy is limited to in-frame clones, with some not included. Counted here are approximately 300,000 clones, 90% occurring once; the ten biggest clones make up around 0.98%. This receptor was identified in a woman aged 40 to 50 with COVID-19, enrolled during active disease. Sequencing input: peripheral blood. V and J are TRBV28 and TRBJ1-5; D might be TRBD1 (5 bases). The CDR3 loop is CASRDRLSNQPQHF. CDR3 DNA sequence: TGTGCCAGCAGAGACAGACTTAGCAATCAGCCCCAGCATTTT. Together with reference TRBV28 and TRBJ1-5, the CDR3 gives the full variable domain: DVKVTQSSRYLVKRTGEKVFLECVQDMDHENMFWYRQDPGLGLRLIYFSYDVKMKEKGDIPEGYSVSREKKERFSLILESASTNQTSMYLCASRDRLSNQPQHFGDGTRLSIL.